This is a list of T cell receptor beta chains from one sample in a study of radiation and T cells in renal cell carcinoma. Clones were read by immunoSEQ multiplex PCR, and TCRdb kept only the in-frame ones, dropping some. In the table there are around 180,000 clones, approximately 90% of which are singletons. The sequencing here drew on blood, taken from a patient whose treatment included radiotherapy and nephrectomy. These TCRs come from a woman in her forties or fifties with renal cell carcinoma. Each CDR3 is given with its conserved first and last residue. D genes are given only for firm matches. Only some rows state a clone size, as once, few, many or a class for expanded clones.

v_gene	j_gene	abundance	d_gene	CDR3nt	CDR3aa
TRBV5-1	TRBJ1-2	-	TRBD1	TGCGCCAGCAGCGACCCACAGGGGCAATATGGCTACACCTTC	CASSDPQGQYGYTF
TRBV19	TRBJ2-5	once	TRBD1	TGTGCCAGTAGTACTCCCGGGACAGGGGGGGAGACCCAGTACTTC	CASSTPGTGGETQYF
TRBV4-1	TRBJ1-1	-	TRBD1	TGCGCCAGCAGCTCCCGGGACAGCGCCGCTTCTGAAGCTTTCTTT	CASSSRDSAASEAFF
TRBV18	TRBJ1-1	-	TRBD1	TGTGCCAGCTCACCGTCGGGACAGGGGGCGAGCTGGTCGACTGAAGCTTTCTTT	CASSPSGQGASWSTEAFF
TRBV13	TRBJ1-2	-	TRBD1	TGTGCCAGCAGCTTAGGGCAGGGGGACGGCTACACCTTC	CASSLGQGDGYTF
TRBV7-8	TRBJ2-1	-	TRBD2	TGTGCCAGCAGCCTAGGACTAGTAAATGAGCAGTTCTTC	CASSLGLVNEQFF
TRBV9	TRBJ2-3	-	-	TGTGCCAGCAGCATGGACTGGACTAGCACAGATACGCAGTATTTT	CASSMDWTSTDTQYF
TRBV29-1	TRBJ2-7	-	-	TGCAGCGTTGAAGATGGAGGGAACGAGCAGTACTTC	CSVEDGGNEQYF
TRBV2	TRBJ1-2	-	-	TGTGCCAGCAGTGAACCTCGGGGCAACTATGGCTACACCTTC	CASSEPRGNYGYTF
TRBV6-1	TRBJ1-2	-	-	TGTGCCAGCAGTGAATCATGGGGGGGCTACACCTTC	CASSESWGGYTF
TRBV2	TRBJ1-5	-	-	TGTGCCACTTCCCTGGGCGGAAGCAATCAGCCCCAGCATTTT	CATSLGGSNQPQHF
TRBV13	TRBJ2-7	-	TRBD1	TGTGCCAGCAGCTCGAGGGGACAGGGGGCGATCGAGCAGTACTTC	CASSSRGQGAIEQYF
TRBV15	TRBJ2-7	-	TRBD2	TGTGCCACCAGCAGAGATTTGACGGGGGGGAGGTACGAGCAGTACTTC	CATSRDLTGGRYEQYF
TRBV7-2	TRBJ1-3	few	-	TGTGCCAGCAGCCGTGGACGGAGCTCTGGAAACACCATATATTTT	CASSRGRSSGNTIYF
TRBV6-5	TRBJ2-5	-	-	TGTGCCAGCAGTCGCGTTGGGATGCAAGAGACCCAGTACTTC	CASSRVGMQETQYF
TRBV5-1	TRBJ2-1	few	-	TGCGCCAGCAGCCCCGGGACAACCTACAATGAGCAGTTCTTC	CASSPGTTYNEQFF
TRBV2	TRBJ2-1	-	-	TGTGCCAGCAGTGAGTGGGATTCCGATGAGCAGTTCTTC	CASSEWDSDEQFF
TRBV30	TRBJ2-2	-	-	TGTGCCTGGTCCCCGGGTGTCACCGGGGAGCTGTTTTTT	CAWSPGVTGELFF
TRBV4-2	TRBJ2-1	-	-	TGTGCCAGCAGAAAAGACTCGCACAGGGAGCAGTTCTTC	CASRKDSHREQFF
TRBV2	TRBJ2-3	-	-	TGTGCCAGCAGTGCGGAGGGGTCCCGTACAGATACGCAGTATTTT	CASSAEGSRTDTQYF
TRBV9	TRBJ1-5	-	-	TGTGCCAGCAGCGTAAGTCCACAGGGTAGCGATCAGCCCCAGCATTTT	CASSVSPQGSDQPQHF
TRBV6-1	TRBJ1-5	-	TRBD1	TGTGCCAGCAGTGAATCAAGGGAGGGACAGGGGCGTTCTTATAGCAATCAGCCCCAGCATTTT	CASSESREGQGRSYSNQPQHF
TRBV5-1	TRBJ2-1	-	TRBD2	TGCGCCAGCAGCTTGGGGCCTAGCGGGGGAAATGAGCAGTTCTTC	CASSLGPSGGNEQFF
TRBV6-1	TRBJ2-7	-	-	TGTGCCAGCAGACGGGGGTCCGTCTCCTACGAGCAGTACTTC	CASRRGSVSYEQYF
TRBV6-6	TRBJ2-3	few	-	TGTGCCAGCGGGGGAAGCACAGATACGCAGTATTTT	CASGGSTDTQYF
TRBV2	TRBJ1-2	-	-	TGTGCCAGCACTACCCATGGAGGGATTAACTATGGCTACACCTTC	CASTTHGGINYGYTF
TRBV29-1	TRBJ2-7	-	TRBD1	TGCAGCGTCAGACCCGGCACAGGGGGTTCCTACGAGCAGTACTTC	CSVRPGTGGSYEQYF
TRBV6-5	TRBJ2-2	-	-	TGTGCCAGCAGTCCCGATTTTAGACTCACCGGGGAGCTGTTTTTT	CASSPDFRLTGELFF
TRBV4-2	TRBJ2-1	-	TRBD2	TGTGCCAGCAGGTTTGTCGGCGGGGGTCCAAGGGAGAAGTTCTTC	CASRFVGGGPREKFF
TRBV18	TRBJ1-1	-	-	TGTGCCAGCTCACCAGACGTTTTGGGTACCGGTGAAGCTTTCTTT	CASSPDVLGTGEAFF
TRBV5-6	TRBJ1-2	-	-	TGTGCCAGCAGCTTGTCATCGGGCTACACCTTC	CASSLSSGYTF
TRBV4-2	TRBJ2-3	-	TRBD2	TGTGCCAGCAGCCAAGAGGGGAGTAGCGGGGGTTCGATCACAGATACGCAGTATTTT	CASSQEGSSGGSITDTQYF
TRBV6-1	TRBJ1-5	-	-	TGTGCCAGCAGTGTAGGACAGACCAATCAGCCCCAGCATTTT	CASSVGQTNQPQHF
TRBV6-5	TRBJ1-1	once	-	TGTGCCAGCAGTTACGCGGGGGGAAGGAGAATCACTGAAGCTTTCTTT	CASSYAGGRRITEAFF
TRBV2	TRBJ2-1	-	TRBD2	TGTGCCAGCAGTGCCCGGGGGGGAGGCAATGAGCAGTTCTTC	CASSARGGGNEQFF
TRBV6-6	TRBJ1-3	-	TRBD1	TGTGCCAGCAGCCGGACAGGGGGCGGAAACACCATATATTTT	CASSRTGGGNTIYF
TRBV5-3	TRBJ2-3	-	TRBD1	TGTGCCAGAAGTTCGGACAGGGTGGCAGATACGCAGTATTTT	CARSSDRVADTQYF
TRBV6-1	TRBJ2-7	few	-	TGTGCCAGCAGTGAAGTGGACGGCTACGAGCAGTACTTC	CASSEVDGYEQYF
TRBV5-1	TRBJ1-5	once	TRBD1	TGCGCCAGCAGCCCCAGGGGGGGGCTTCAGCCCCAGCATTTT	CASSPRGGLQPQHF
TRBV11-2	TRBJ2-3	-	-	TGTGCCAGCAGCTTAGATCATGGTGCAGATACGCAGTATTTT	CASSLDHGADTQYF
TRBV5-3	TRBJ2-5	-	TRBD1	TGTGCCAGAAGGTGGGACAGACAAGAGACCCAGTACTTC	CARRWDRQETQYF
TRBV6-5	TRBJ1-1	-	-	TGTGCCAGCAGTTACCAGACCGGCACTGAAGCTTTCTTT	CASSYQTGTEAFF
TRBV27	TRBJ1-5	-	-	TGTGCCAGCAGTCCCCGAATAGCCCCCACAGGACTTGATAGCAATCAGCCCCAGCATTTT	CASSPRIAPTGLDSNQPQHF
TRBV30	TRBJ1-1	-	-	TGTGCCTGGAGTGTTATGGGGAACACTGAAGCTTTCTTT	CAWSVMGNTEAFF
TRBV5-1	TRBJ1-1	-	-	TGCGCCAGCAGCCCTCGGGAGCAGGTCACTGAAGCTTTCTTT	CASSPREQVTEAFF
TRBV19	TRBJ1-3	-	-	TGTGCCAGTAGTATAGAAGACTTGGGTGGAAACACCATATATTTT	CASSIEDLGGNTIYF
TRBV6-5	TRBJ1-2	-	-	TGTGCCAGCAGTTACTCGACAAGGGACCCCTATGGCTACACCTTC	CASSYSTRDPYGYTF
TRBV13	TRBJ1-2	-	-	TGTGCCAGCAGCCCAGTGGGGAAGATGGGTGGCTACACCTTC	CASSPVGKMGGYTF
TRBV7-9	TRBJ1-4	-	TRBD1	TGTGCCAGCAGCTCCCAACAGGGGGAAAAACTGTTTTTT	CASSSQQGEKLFF
TRBV6-1	TRBJ2-3	-	TRBD2	TGTGCCAGCAGCCTAGCGGGGGGGATAGATACGCAGTATTTT	CASSLAGGIDTQYF
TRBV5-1	TRBJ2-3	-	-	TGCGCCAGCAGCCATGAACCAGGGCCGACAGATACGCAGTATTTT	CASSHEPGPTDTQYF
TRBV6-1	TRBJ1-5	-	-	TGTGCCAGCAGTGAAGACAGGGCTGGGGGCAATCAGCCCCAGCATTTT	CASSEDRAGGNQPQHF
TRBV2	TRBJ1-2	-	TRBD1	TGTGCCAGCAGTGACCACGGACAGGGTGCCTATGGCTACACCTTC	CASSDHGQGAYGYTF
TRBV5-1	TRBJ1-1	-	TRBD1	TGCGCCAGCAGCTCTAGACAGGGGGTTCAAACTGAAGCTTTCTTT	CASSSRQGVQTEAFF